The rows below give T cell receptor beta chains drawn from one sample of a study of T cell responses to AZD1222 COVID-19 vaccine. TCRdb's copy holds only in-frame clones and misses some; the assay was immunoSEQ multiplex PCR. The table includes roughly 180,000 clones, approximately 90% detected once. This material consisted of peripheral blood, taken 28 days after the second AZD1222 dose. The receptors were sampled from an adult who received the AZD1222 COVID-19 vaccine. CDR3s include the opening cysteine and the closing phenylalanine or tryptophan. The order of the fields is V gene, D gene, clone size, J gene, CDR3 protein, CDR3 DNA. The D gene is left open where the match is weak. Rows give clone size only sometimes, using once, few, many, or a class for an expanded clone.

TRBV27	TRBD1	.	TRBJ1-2	CASRLTGGGGYTF	TGTGCCAGCCGTCTCACAGGGGGGGGTGGCTACACCTTC
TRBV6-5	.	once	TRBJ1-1	CASSYSYQNTEAFF	TGTGCCAGCAGTTACTCGTATCAGAACACTGAAGCTTTCTTT
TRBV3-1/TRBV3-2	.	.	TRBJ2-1	CASSQVRGEEFF	TGTGCCAGCAGCCAAGTTCGCGGGGAAGAGTTCTTC
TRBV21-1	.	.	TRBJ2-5	CASSKGLPRETQYF	TGTGCCAGCAGCAAGGGCCTCCCCCGGGAGACCCAGTACTTC
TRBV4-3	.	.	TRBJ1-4	CASSQDVGIDEKLFF	TGCGCCAGCAGCCAAGATGTAGGAATCGATGAAAAACTGTTTTTT
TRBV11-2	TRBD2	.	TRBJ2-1	CASSLAAGVYNEQFF	TGTGCCAGCAGCTTAGCAGCGGGAGTTTACAATGAGCAGTTCTTC
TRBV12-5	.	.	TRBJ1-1	CASRPGLRNTEAFF	TGTGCTAGTAGGCCAGGCCTCCGAAACACTGAAGCTTTCTTT
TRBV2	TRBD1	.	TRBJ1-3	CASSPDRGAGNTIYF	TGTGCCAGCAGTCCCGACAGGGGGGCTGGAAACACCATATATTTT
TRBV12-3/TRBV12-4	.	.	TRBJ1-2	CASSQDRYYGYTF	TGTGCCAGCAGCCAAGACAGGTACTATGGCTACACCTTC
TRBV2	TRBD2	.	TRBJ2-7	CASKAGPYEQYF	TGTGCCAGCAAAGCGGGGCCCTACGAGCAGTACTTC
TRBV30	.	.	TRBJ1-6	CAWGPNGGSPLHF	TGTGCCTGGGGCCCTAATGGGGGTTCACCCCTCCACTTT
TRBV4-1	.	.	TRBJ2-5	CASSPAGGRIQETQYF	TGCGCCAGCAGCCCTGCCGGGGGGCGGATCCAAGAGACCCAGTACTTC
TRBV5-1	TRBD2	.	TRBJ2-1	CASSLVTAGGPREQFF	TGCGCCAGCAGCTTGGTTACAGCGGGGGGGCCACGGGAGCAGTTCTTC
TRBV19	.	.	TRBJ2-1	CASSLGINSDEQFF	TGTGCCAGTAGTCTGGGAATTAATTCGGATGAGCAGTTCTTC
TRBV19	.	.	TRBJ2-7	CASSNQGEAVYEQYF	TGTGCCAGTAGCAACCAGGGGGAGGCGGTTTACGAGCAGTACTTC
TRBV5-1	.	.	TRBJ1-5	CASSLVPGQDQPQHF	TGCGCCAGCAGCTTGGTACCAGGGCAAGATCAGCCCCAGCATTTT
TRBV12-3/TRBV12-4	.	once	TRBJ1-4	CASSLKDRGKLFF	TGTGCCAGCAGTTTGAAGGACCGGGGAAAACTGTTTTTT
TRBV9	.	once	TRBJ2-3	CASSVAGANSDTQYF	TGTGCCAGCAGCGTAGCAGGAGCGAACTCAGATACGCAGTATTTT
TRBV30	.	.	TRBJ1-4	CAWSGGQGRGKLFF	TGTGCCTGGAGTGGCGGGCAGGGAAGGGGAAAACTGTTTTTT
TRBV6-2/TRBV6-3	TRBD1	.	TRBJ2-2	CASSLTGKRTGELFF	TGTGCCAGCAGCCTGACAGGGAAGCGCACCGGGGAGCTGTTTTTT
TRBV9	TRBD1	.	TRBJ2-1	CASSADRVNEQFF	TGTGCCAGCAGCGCCGACAGGGTCAATGAGCAGTTCTTC
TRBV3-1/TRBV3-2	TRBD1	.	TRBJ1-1	CASSQDLGQLHTEAFF	TGTGCCAGCAGCCAAGATTTGGGACAGCTACACACTGAAGCTTTCTTT
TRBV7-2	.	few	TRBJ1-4	CASSLGSWGPYLTNEKLFF	TGTGCCAGCAGCTTGGGAAGTTGGGGTCCGTACCTAACTAATGAAAAACTGTTTTTT
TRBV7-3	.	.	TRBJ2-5	CASSFGGPEETQYF	TGTGCCAGCAGCTTTGGGGGGCCGGAAGAGACCCAGTACTTC
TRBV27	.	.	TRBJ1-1	CASRGGTNTEAFF	TGTGCCAGCAGAGGAGGGACGAACACTGAAGCTTTCTTT
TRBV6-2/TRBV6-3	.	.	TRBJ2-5	CASSRWTARAETQYF	TGTGCCAGCAGTCGGTGGACTGCGAGGGCAGAGACCCAGTACTTC
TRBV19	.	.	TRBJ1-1	CASSINREKAFF	TGTGCCAGTAGTATCAACAGGGAGAAAGCTTTCTTT